A single sample is the source of the 28 T cell receptor beta chains below, sequenced in a study of T cell responses to AZD1222 COVID-19 vaccine. TCRdb's table, derived via immunoSEQ multiplex PCR, lists solely in-frame clones and lacks some. Counted here are more than 140,000 clones, around nine tenths occurring once; the ten biggest clones make up roughly 5%. The input for sequencing was peripheral blood, taken on day 0 of AZD1222 vaccination. Receptors were obtained from an adult in good health.

The chain joins TRBV2 to TRBJ1-2, with 7 nucleotides matching TRBD1. V trimming: 8 bases; J trimming: 7 bases; junction bases outside the gene matches: 22. There are 17 residues in the CDR3. Germline-derived CDR1 and CDR2 are SNHLY and FYNNEI. This CDR3 is CASGETGKGLVWSGYTF. The CDR3, as DNA: TGTGCCAGCGGGGAGACAGGGAAGGGACTTGTGTGGAGTGGCTACACCTTC.

The rearrangement joins TRBV23-1 to TRBJ2-6; D gene ambiguous. TRBV23-1 is filed as an ORF, its function uncertain. The ends were cut back, 2 bases at V and 0 bases at J, with 8 bases in the middle. This CDR3 comprises 16 residues. CDR3 in DNA: TGCGCCAGCAGTCAAGAGAGGTTCTCTGGGGCCAACGTCCTGACTTTC. As protein: CASSQERFSGANVLTF.

The chain combines TRBV4-3 with TRBJ1-4; D is unresolved. V dropped 0 bases and J dropped 7 bases, with 18 bases sitting between them. The CDR3 loop spans 17 amino acids. CDR1 is LGHNA and CDR2 is YSLEER in the germline V gene. The CDR3 sequence: CASSQEGGSSWGEKLFF. CDR3 in DNA: TGCGCCAGCAGCCAAGAGGGAGGATCGTCCTGGGGTGAAAAACTGTTTTTT.

V and J are TRBV11-2 and TRBJ2-4, with 10 bases lining up with TRBD2. The germline gives CDR1 SGHAT, CDR2 FQNNGV. After removal of 7 bases from V and 10 bases from J, the junction contained 13 bases not matched to a gene. The CDR3 is 15 residues long. CDR3 amino acids: CASIGKGLARKIQYF. CDR3 nucleotide sequence: TGTGCCAGCATAGGAAAGGGACTAGCGAGGAAGATTCAGTACTTC.

The gene calls are TRBV6-5 and TRBJ2-7, with 10 bases identical to TRBD2. Germline assignment: CDR1 MNHEY and CDR2 SVGAGI. The CDR3 extends over 13 amino acids. With V trimmed by 7 bases and J by 6 bases, 6 bases remained unmatched. CDR3 in amino acids: CASTEREGGEQYF. For the CDR3, the DNA is TGTGCCAGCACCGAGCGGGAGGGAGGCGAGCAGTACTTC.

This clone was seen only once. CDR3 residues: CASGGASYNEQFF. CDR3 DNA sequence: TGTGCCAGCGGGGGGGCCTCCTACAATGAGCAGTTCTTC. The chain uses TRBV9 and TRBJ2-1, with D maybe TRBD2 (7 bases). V lost 7 bases and J lost 0, with 8 bases in between. CDR1 SGDLS and CDR2 YYNGEE come from the germline V gene. CDR3 length: 13 amino acids.

The chain combines TRBV14 with TRBJ2-7; 7 nucleotides line up with TRBD2. V dropped 1 base and J dropped 2; count of bases not matched to a gene: 2. CDR1 SGHDN and CDR2 FVKESK come from the germline V gene. The CDR3 runs to 14 residues. The CDR3 nucleotides are TGTGCCAGCAGCCAAGGGACTAGTGCCTACGAGCAGTACTTC. It encodes CASSQGTSAYEQYF.

The chain couples TRBV7-2 to TRBJ2-7; 12 nucleotides agree with TRBD2. This CDR3 is built from 15 residues. Per germline, CDR1 SGHTA and CDR2 FQGNSA. J lost 8 bases, V lost 5 bases, and 10 bases had no gene match. The CDR3 is CASSASLAGGPKQYF. DNA of the CDR3: TGTGCCAGCAGCGCGTCACTAGCGGGAGGCCCAAAGCAGTACTTC.

The chain employs TRBV7-9 and TRBJ2-7, with 15 positions matching TRBD2. CDR3 length: 18 residues. Germline V gene data show CDR1 as SEHNR and CDR2 as FQNEAQ (reference sequence). V trimming: 7 bases; J trimming: 6 bases; junction bases outside the gene matches: 16. The CDR3 DNA follows: TGTGCCAGCACCCTCTTAATAGGACTAGCGGGAGGGCTCTCCGAGCAGTACTTC. This sequence encodes CASTLLIGLAGGLSEQYF.

The chain combines TRBV19 with TRBJ2-1; D could derive from TRBD1 or TRBD2 (5 bases each). The V gene's germline CDR1 is LNHDA and CDR2 SQIVND (reference sequence). This CDR3 is built from 15 residues. Trimming removed 5 bases from V and 5 bases from J, with 16 bases in between. In DNA form, the CDR3 reads TGTGCCAGTAGTGATTCCGGGACGGGAAACAATGAGCAGTTCTTC. Its protein is CASSDSGTGNNEQFF.

V gene TRBV14 combines with J gene TRBJ2-3; D gene uncertain. V was pared by 3 bases and J by 2 bases, with 3 bases between. CDR1 is SGHDN, CDR2 FVKESK, per germline. The CDR3 runs 12 residues. The DNA for the CDR3 is TGTGCCAGCAGCCAGTACACAGATACGCAGTATTTT. Translated, it gives CASSQYTDTQYF.

The chain is built from TRBV6-5 and TRBJ2-3; D call uncertain. Germline V gives CDR1 MNHEY, CDR2 SVGAGI. Trimming removed 7 bases from V and 0 bases from J, with 14 bases in between. The CDR3 has 15 amino acids. Here the CDR3 reads CASIRLAGSTDTQYF. CDR3 DNA sequence: TGTGCCAGCATCAGACTGGCCGGGAGCACAGATACGCAGTATTTT.

This clone is a singleton in its sample. This chain links TRBV5-1 with TRBJ1-2, with TRBD1 as a possible D gene (5 bases). Per germline, CDR1 SGHRS and CDR2 YFSETQ. This CDR3 has 13 residues. V lost 4 bases, J lost 6 bases, and 13 bases lay in between. The CDR3 loop reads CASSRREENGYTF. The CDR3 bases are TGCGCCAGCAGCCGCAGGGAAGAAAATGGCTACACCTTC.

The chain joins TRBV7-2 to TRBJ2-3, with TRBD2 matching 8 bases. V lost 4 bases, J lost 3 bases, and 18 bases stayed unmatched. Germline CDR1 reads SGHTA; CDR2 reads FQGNSA. The CDR3 has 19 residues. CDR3 DNA sequence: TGTGCCAGCAGCTCCCGCCCCTCGGGAGGGCCCAGGAGTACAGATACGCAGTATTTT. Amino acids: CASSSRPSGGPRSTDTQYF.

The chain employs TRBV7-2 and TRBJ2-7, with 10 bases identical to TRBD2. With V trimmed by 5 bases and J by 3 bases, 4 bases remained unmatched. Germline V gene lookup returns CDR1 SGHTA and CDR2 FQGNSA. CDR3 length: 14 amino acids. The CDR3 region is CASSAPSGSYEQYF. Here the CDR3 DNA reads TGTGCCAGCAGCGCCCCTAGCGGGAGCTACGAGCAGTACTTC.

The gene calls are TRBV5-1 and TRBJ2-5, with 9 positions matching TRBD2. The CDR3 runs to 15 residues. V lost 1 base and J lost 6; bases outside the gene matches: 7. Germline V gene data show CDR1 as SGHRS and CDR2 as YFSETQ. The CDR3 nucleotides are TGCGCCAGCAGCTTGAACGCGGGAGGGTCAAAGACCCAGTACTTC. Translating gives CASSLNAGGSKTQYF.

CDR3: CASSLWRWQSNQPQHF. The DNA for the CDR3 is TGTGCCAGCAGTTTATGGAGGTGGCAGAGCAATCAGCCCCAGCATTTT. The J gene is TRBJ1-5, the V gene TRBV28; D call uncertain. Trimming took off 0 bases at V and 1 base at J, with 10 bases between the two ends. The CDR3 contains 16 residues. Germline CDR1 MDHEN, CDR2 SYDVKM. Looking up the rest from reference TRBV28 and TRBJ1-5 gives the full variable domain: DVKVTQSSRYLVKRTGEKVFLECVQDMDHENMFWYRQDPGLGLRLIYFSYDVKMKEKGDIPEGYSVSREKKERFSLILESASTNQTSMYLCASSLWRWQSNQPQHFGDGTRLSIL.

This rearrangement joins TRBV9 to TRBJ1-2; 9 nucleotides align to TRBD1. V gave up 1 base and J gave up 4 bases; unmatched junction bases: 5. CDR3 length equals 15 residues. Germline V gene lookup returns CDR1 SGDLS and CDR2 YYNGEE. CDR3 amino acids: CASSVNHRGPYGYTF. The DNA of the CDR3 is TGTGCCAGCAGCGTAAATCACAGGGGGCCCTATGGCTACACCTTC.

V gene TRBV11-2 combines with J gene TRBJ2-1; 8 bases agree with TRBD1. This CDR3 has 15 amino acids. With 6 bases clipped from V and 9 bases from J, the junction kept 13 bases outside the gene matches. CDR1 and CDR2 from the germline V gene are SGHAT and FQNNGV. CDR3 nucleotides: TGTGCCAGCAGGCCAGGGGGCGGTTTAAGCGGTGAGCAGTTCTTC. Protein: CASRPGGGLSGEQFF.

This clone has a single count. The genes are TRBV12-5 and TRBJ1-1; unclear D gene. V gave up 3 bases and J gave up 1 base, with 18 bases separating them. CDR3 length: 17 residues. Germline loops: CDR1 LGHNT, CDR2 FRNRAP. CDR3 loop: CASGFQAASGRNTEAFF. In nucleotides, the CDR3 is TGTGCTAGTGGTTTCCAGGCGGCCAGCGGGAGGAACACTGAAGCTTTCTTT.

The J gene is TRBJ2-1, the V gene TRBV18; D is perhaps TRBD2 (6 bases). There are 17 residues in the CDR3. With 0 bases removed from V and 4 bases from J, the gap between germline ends came to 16 bases. Germline values: CDR1 KGHSH, CDR2 LQKENI. The CDR3 DNA follows: TGTGCCAGCTCACCACCGGGGAGTGCGGGAAAATACAATGAGCAGTTCTTC. Protein sequence: CASSPPGSAGKYNEQFF.

The V call is TRBV15, the J call TRBJ2-3; tentatively, D is TRBD2 (6 bases). Trimming left V 6 bases short and J 0 bases short, with 13 bases between. The CDR3 extends over 15 amino acids. Germline CDR1 is LNHNV and CDR2 is YYDKDF (reference sequence). DNA for the CDR3: TGTGCCACCAGTTTTAGCGGTTCTAGCACAGATACGCAGTATTTT. Protein sequence: CATSFSGSSTDTQYF.

This chain connects TRBV7-9 to TRBJ1-4, with TRBD1 matching over 8 bases. The CDR3 sequence is 15 residues long. From germline, CDR1 is SEHNR and CDR2 FQNEAQ (reference sequence). J was trimmed by 7 bases and V by 3 bases; bases with no gene match: 7. The DNA of the CDR3 is TGTGCCAGCAGCTTTGACAGGGGATCGGGTGAAAAACTGTTTTTT. This sequence encodes CASSFDRGSGEKLFF.

The V gene is TRBV24-1, the J gene TRBJ2-3; D ambiguous. Trimming pared 0 bases from V and 2 bases from J, leaving 8 bases between. Germline V CDR1 and CDR2: KGHDR, SFDVKD. CDR3 length: 15 amino acids. The CDR3 protein is CATSDLRRDTDTQYF. In nucleotides, the CDR3 is TGTGCCACCAGTGATTTGAGGAGAGACACAGATACGCAGTATTTT.

The genes are TRBV4-1 and TRBJ1-5; no reliable D call. V gave up 0 bases and J gave up 3 bases, with 6 bases separating them. Germline V CDR1 and CDR2: MGHRA, YSYEKL. The CDR3 is 14 residues long. In DNA, the CDR3 is TGCGCCAGCAGCCAAGACAGGTACAATCAGCCCCAGCATTTT. It specifies CASSQDRYNQPQHF.

The J gene is TRBJ1-6, the V gene TRBV6-5; D might be TRBD1 (5 bases). The CDR3 is made up of 16 amino acids. Germline V lookup: CDR1 MNHEY, CDR2 SVGAGI. V was shortened by 0 bases and J by 7 bases, with 13 bases between the two germline ends. CDR3 DNA: TGTGCCAGCAGTTACTCGGAAGGGGCGAGGAATTCACCCCTCCACTTT. Protein product: CASSYSEGARNSPLHF.

The gene calls are TRBV7-8 and TRBJ1-5; unclear D gene. Germline CDR1 reads SGHVS; CDR2 reads FQNEAQ. CDR3 size: 14 residues. V gave up 5 bases and J gave up 0 bases, with 8 bases separating them. The CDR3, as DNA: TGTGCCAGCAGCGGCCATTATAGCAATCAGCCCCAGCATTTT. It is translated as CASSGHYSNQPQHF.

The genes are TRBV7-9 and TRBJ2-7; 8 bases map to TRBD1. Germline CDR1 reads SEHNR; CDR2 reads FQNEAQ (reference sequence). The CDR3 is 14 residues long. V was clipped by 0 bases and J by 7 bases; unmatched bases: 5. The CDR3: CASSLATGESEQYF. As DNA, the CDR3 is TGTGCCAGCAGCTTAGCGACAGGGGAATCGGAGCAGTACTTC.